The clone carrying this TCR beta chain was observed many times. The target antigen is unknown. CDR3 length: 11 residues. Trimming cost V 6 bases and J 9 bases, with 9 bases left between them. These data are taken from a study of early T cells in non-severe SARS-CoV-2 infection. About the research overall: Whole-blood bulk RNA, unsorted, was sequenced, and chains were unpaired.

The TCR library protocol was used to attach unique molecular identifiers. These identifiers were attached to individual cDNA molecules. TCRdb used MiXCR to reprocess the 5' RACE reads, holding one entry per CDR3 protein. The repertoire holds roughly 80,000 distinct CDR3 sequences, with 11% to 15% as singletons. Overall study findings and caveats: A preference for anti-spike CD8 responses marked VDJdb matching, which missed private and CD4 specificities.

The genes are TRBV12-3 or TRBV12-4 and TRBJ1-5; D is ambiguous. The receptor comes from an adult who was a healthcare worker with PCR-confirmed SARS-CoV-2 infection or an uninfected control (not recorded which). Material for sequencing was whole blood. CDR3 coding DNA: TGTGCCAGCAGCAGAGGTGGGCCCCAGCATTTT. It specifies CASSRGGPQHF.